This T cell receptor (beta chain) was identified in a study of cytomegalovirus exposure and HLA in healthy donors. Overall study context: Among several hundred genotyped donors, around 81% fell in the Caucasian-associated ancestry cluster.

The study's findings and limits: TRBV6-2, TRBV6-3 and some other V segments were excluded as indistinguishable. Certain sequence variants were highly shared and formed a cluster, and this cluster was likely a sequencing artifact. In vitro work confirmed that a few CMV-associated chains recognize CMV antigens.

Use of 60 Vbeta and 13 Jbeta primers characterized the PCR. Method: immunoSEQ multiplex PCR; TCRdb's copy keeps in-frame clones and lacks some. In the table there are about 130,000 clones, roughly 85% of which are singletons. Germline V gives CDR1 SGHDT, CDR2 YYEEEE. This CDR3 has 13 amino acids. V lost 0 bases to trimming and J lost 9 bases, with 10 bases between them. Details on this clone: The antigen is not known.

This chain links TRBV5-6 with TRBJ2-1, with D possibly matching TRBD2 (6 bases). The sequencing sample was made of PBMCs. The receptor was derived from a man between 35 and 55 years old in good health and CMV-seropositive. As DNA, the CDR3 is TGTGCCAGCAGCTTGGTCGGGAGCCGTGAGCAGTTCTTC. Translating it yields CASSLVGSREQFF.